A selection of T cell receptor beta chains follows, all from one sample in a study of blood T cells in healthy people across ages. TCRdb called the 5' RACE reads again in MiXCR, with one record for every CDR3 protein. The sample carries 500,000 to 550,000 distinct CDR3 sequences, more than 20% recorded once. This sample also belongs to another study, concerning T cells of mothers and their children.

The specimen sequenced was blood. These receptors were taken from a boy younger than 18 in good health. CDR3s include the opening cysteine and the closing phenylalanine or tryptophan. The D gene is left open where the match is weak. Clone size, where shown, is once, few, many, or a class for clones that have expanded.

>NA|few|TRBJ2-3|TRBV7-7
TGCGCTAGCAGCTCCGGTGTGTGGACAGATACGCAGTATTTT
CASSSGVWTDTQYF
>TRBD2|NA|TRBJ2-7|TRBV11-2
TGTGCCAGCAGCCGGACTAGCGGGTATCACGAGCAGTACTTC
CASSRTSGYHEQYF
>TRBD2|few|TRBJ2-2|TRBV5-1
TGCGCCAGCAGCCCGACTAGCGGGGGAGGCGGGGAGCTGGTTTTT
CASSPTSGGGGELVF
>NA|NA|TRBJ2-3|TRBV6-4
TGTGCCAGCAGTGACTCGAACGGGGGCCCAGATACGCAGTATTTT
CASSDSNGGPDTQYF
>TRBD1|NA|TRBJ1-2|TRBV7-9
TGTGCCAGCAGCAAAAAAAAGGGACAGGGCAACTATGGCTACACCTTC
CASSKKKGQGNYGYTF
>NA|NA|TRBJ2-1|TRBV29-1
TGCAGCGTTTGGGATAGTAACACCTACAATGAGCAGTTCTTC
CSVWDSNTYNEQFF
>NA|NA|TRBJ2-6|TRBV3-1
TGTGCCAGCAGCCAAGATAGGCAGCGCTCTGGGGCCAACGTCCTGACTTTC
CASSQDRQRSGANVLTF
>TRBD2|NA|TRBJ2-7|TRBV7-2
TGTGCCAGCAGCTTAGCGGGGAGGGCGGTTATGTTCCCCTACGAGCAGTACTTC
CASSLAGRAVMFPYEQYF
>TRBD2|NA|TRBJ2-5|TRBV2
TGTGCCAGCAGTGGATCTAGCGGGACGGGAGACCGAGAGACCCAGTACTTC
CASSGSSGTGDRETQYF
>NA|NA|TRBJ2-5|TRBV7-6
TGTGCCAGCAGCTTACCACGAGCGAGGGACCCTCAAGAGACCCAGTACTTC
CASSLPRARDPQETQYF
>NA|many|TRBJ2-5|TRBV7-9
TGTGCCAGCAACCGGGGTTTTGAGACCCAGTACTTC
CASNRGFETQYF
>NA|few|TRBJ1-6|TRBV2
TGTGCCAGCACTAACGGAGGGGACTCCTATAATTCACCCCTCCACTTT
CASTNGGDSYNSPLHF
>NA|NA|TRBJ2-5|TRBV19
TGTGCCAGTAGTTCTGCTAGCACAAATAGGGAGACCCAGTACTTC
CASSSASTNRETQYF
>TRBD1|few|TRBJ1-2|TRBV4-3
TGCGCCAGCAGCCAAGATTTCACAGGGGAGGATGATGGCTACACCTTC
CASSQDFTGEDDGYTF
>NA|few|TRBJ1-2|TRBV29-1
TGCAGCGCATGGACAGACAATGGCTACACCTTC
CSAWTDNGYTF
>TRBD1|few|TRBJ1-5|TRBV28
TGTGCCAGCAGACATTACCGGGACAGCTATCAGCCCCAGCATTTT
CASRHYRDSYQPQHF
>NA|NA|TRBJ1-4|TRBV11-1
TGTGCCAGCAGCTTATTCGGGTCGGATGCAACTAATGAAAAACTGTTTTTT
CASSLFGSDATNEKLFF
>TRBD2|few|TRBJ2-3|TRBV5-1
TGCGCCAGCAGCACCTGGACTAGCGGTCGCACAGATACGCAGTATTTT
CASSTWTSGRTDTQYF
>TRBD1|few|TRBJ2-7|TRBV7-9
TGTGCCAGCAGCTCGGACAGGTCTGCCTACGAGCAGTACTTC
CASSSDRSAYEQYF
>NA|many|TRBJ1-4|TRBV2
TGTGCCAGCAGTGAAACGAGGGCGACTAATGAAAAACTGTTTTTT
CASSETRATNEKLFF
>TRBD1|NA|TRBJ2-3|TRBV29-1
TGCAGCCTGGAGCAGGGGGCCACAGATACGCAGTATTTT
CSLEQGATDTQYF
>NA|few|TRBJ2-1|TRBV2
TGTGCCAGCACCAGCATACCTAGGAATGAGCAGTTCTTC
CASTSIPRNEQFF
>TRBD2|NA|TRBJ2-4|TRBV15
TGTGCCACCAGCAGACCGGGACTAGCGGGAGACAACATTCAGTACTTC
CATSRPGLAGDNIQYF
>NA|once|TRBJ2-3|TRBV6-6
TGTGCCAGCAGTTACTCGAGCGGACAGCTTTCAGATACGCAGTATTTT
CASSYSSGQLSDTQYF
>NA|few|TRBJ2-4|TRBV7-9
TGTGCCAGCAGCGACAACAGGGACATAGCCAAAAACATTCAGTACTTC
CASSDNRDIAKNIQYF
>TRBD1|few|TRBJ2-3|TRBV28
TGTGCCAGCAGTTTGTATAAGCACACAGGGGGTGCCACAGATACGCAGTATTTT
CASSLYKHTGGATDTQYF
>NA|NA|TRBJ2-7|TRBV9
TGTGCCAGCAGCGTAGGGGTTAGCTCCTACGAGCAGTACTTC
CASSVGVSSYEQYF
>TRBD1|NA|TRBJ1-1|TRBV6-2/TRBV6-3
TGTGCCAGCAGTTACGGGGGACAGGGAAGGACTGAAGCTTTCTTT
CASSYGGQGRTEAFF
>NA|few|TRBJ1-6|TRBV4-3
TGCGCCAGCAGCCAAGATATGCGGGGGTTTGAATCACCCCTCCACTTT
CASSQDMRGFESPLHF
>TRBD1|few|TRBJ1-2|TRBV29-1
TGCAGCGCCGACCAAGCGACAGGGGCGGCTGGCTACACCTTC
CSADQATGAAGYTF
>TRBD2|few|TRBJ2-4|TRBV28
TGTGCCAGCAGTCACTCGGTAGCGGGGGAGAAAAACATTCAGTACTTC
CASSHSVAGEKNIQYF
>NA|NA|TRBJ1-2|TRBV7-9
TGTGCCAGCAGACAGACAACCGGCGATGGCTACACCTTC
CASRQTTGDGYTF
>TRBD2|many|TRBJ2-7|TRBV4-2
TGTGCCAGCAGCCAAGATCCCGGGACTAGCTACGAGCAGTACTTC
CASSQDPGTSYEQYF
>NA|NA|TRBJ2-3|TRBV28
TGTGCCAGCAGTTCATCCCCTACGGCGGGTACTCTCTCAGATACGCAGTATTTT
CASSSSPTAGTLSDTQYF
>TRBD2|few|TRBJ2-1|TRBV7-9
TGTGCCAGCAGCTTACTAGCGGGGGGCGCGGCGGGCAATGAGCAGTTCTTC
CASSLLAGGAAGNEQFF
>NA|few|TRBJ2-7|TRBV20-1
TGCAGTGCTAGAGAACCCACCACCTACGAGCAGTACTTC
CSAREPTTYEQYF
>TRBD1|few|TRBJ1-6|TRBV15
TGTGCCACCAGCAGGAACATTTACCGGGACAGTAATTCATCCCTCCACTTT
CATSRNIYRDSNSSLHF
>NA|few|TRBJ2-7|TRBV12-3/TRBV12-4
TGTGCCAGCAGGGACAGCACAGGAGAGCAGTACTTC
CASRDSTGEQYF
>NA|few|TRBJ2-1|TRBV7-9
TGTGCCAGCAGCCGAAGGTACGCAGTCTCCGAGCAGTTCTTC
CASSRRYAVSEQFF